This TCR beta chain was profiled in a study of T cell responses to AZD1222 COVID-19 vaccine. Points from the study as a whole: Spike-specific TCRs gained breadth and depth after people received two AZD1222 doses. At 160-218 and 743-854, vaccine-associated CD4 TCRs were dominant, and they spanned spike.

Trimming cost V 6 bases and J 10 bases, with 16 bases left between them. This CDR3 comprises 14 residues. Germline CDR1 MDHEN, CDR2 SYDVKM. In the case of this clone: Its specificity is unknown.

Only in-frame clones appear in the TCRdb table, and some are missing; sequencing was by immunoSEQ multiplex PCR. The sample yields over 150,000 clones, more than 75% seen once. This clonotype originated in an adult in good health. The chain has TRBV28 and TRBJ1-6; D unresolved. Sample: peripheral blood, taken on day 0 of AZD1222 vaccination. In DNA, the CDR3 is TGTGCCAGCAGAACGCTCTGGGGTGGCTCACCCCTCCACTTT. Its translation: CASRTLWGGSPLHF.